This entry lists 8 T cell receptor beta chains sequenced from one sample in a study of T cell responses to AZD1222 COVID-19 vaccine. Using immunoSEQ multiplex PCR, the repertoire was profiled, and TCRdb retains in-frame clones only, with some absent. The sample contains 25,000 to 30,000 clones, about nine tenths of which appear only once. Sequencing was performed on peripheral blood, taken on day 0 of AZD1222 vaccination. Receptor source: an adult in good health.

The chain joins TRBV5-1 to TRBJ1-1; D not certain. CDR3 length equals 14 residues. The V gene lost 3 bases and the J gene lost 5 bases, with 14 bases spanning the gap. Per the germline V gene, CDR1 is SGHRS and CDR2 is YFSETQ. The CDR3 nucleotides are TGCGCCAGCAGCTCGGGAGGGAGGGAGACTGAAGCTTTCTTT. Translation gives CASSSGGRETEAFF. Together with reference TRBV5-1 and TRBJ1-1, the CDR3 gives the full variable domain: KAGVTQTPRYLIKTRGQQVTLSCSPISGHRSVSWYQQTPGQGLQFLFEYFSETQRNKGNFPGRFSGRQFSNSRSEMNVSTLELGDSALYLCASSSGGRETEAFFGQGTRLTVV.

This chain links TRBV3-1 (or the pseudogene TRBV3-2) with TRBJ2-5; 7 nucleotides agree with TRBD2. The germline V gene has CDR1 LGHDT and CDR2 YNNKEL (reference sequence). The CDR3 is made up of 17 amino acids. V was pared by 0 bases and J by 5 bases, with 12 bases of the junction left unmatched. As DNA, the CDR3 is TGTGCCAGCAGCCAAGATTGGCTAGCGGATTCGGGGGAGACCCAGTACTTC. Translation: CASSQDWLADSGETQYF.

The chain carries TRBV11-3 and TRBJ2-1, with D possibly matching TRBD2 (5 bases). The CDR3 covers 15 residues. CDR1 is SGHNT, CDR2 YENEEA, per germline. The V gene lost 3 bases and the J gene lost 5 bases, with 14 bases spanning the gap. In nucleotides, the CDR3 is TGTGCCAGCAGCTTCTCCCTAGCTGGAAACAATGAGCAGTTCTTC. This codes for CASSFSLAGNNEQFF.

The CDR3: CASSSGPGGTGELFF. The CDR3 nucleotides are TGTGCCAGCAGCTCCGGGCCAGGCGGCACCGGGGAGCTGTTTTTT. The V and J genes are TRBV5-4 and TRBJ2-2, with D uncertain. The CDR3 loop spans 15 amino acids. Per germline, CDR1 SGHNT and CDR2 YYREEE (reference sequence). With 3 bases removed from V and 4 bases from J, the gap between germline ends came to 13 bases.

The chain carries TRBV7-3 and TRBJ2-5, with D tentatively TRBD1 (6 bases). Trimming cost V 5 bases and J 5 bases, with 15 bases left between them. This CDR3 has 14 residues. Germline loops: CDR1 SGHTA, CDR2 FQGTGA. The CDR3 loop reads CASSRGQFAETQYF. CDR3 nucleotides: TGTGCCAGCAGCCGAGGACAGTTTGCGGAGACCCAGTACTTC.

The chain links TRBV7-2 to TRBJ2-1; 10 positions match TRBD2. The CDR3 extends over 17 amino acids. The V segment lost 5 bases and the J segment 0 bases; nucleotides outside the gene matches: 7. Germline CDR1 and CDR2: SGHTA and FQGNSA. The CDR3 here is CASSRSPSGSSYNEQFF. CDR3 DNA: TGTGCCAGCAGCCGTTCTCCTAGCGGGAGCTCCTACAATGAGCAGTTCTTC.

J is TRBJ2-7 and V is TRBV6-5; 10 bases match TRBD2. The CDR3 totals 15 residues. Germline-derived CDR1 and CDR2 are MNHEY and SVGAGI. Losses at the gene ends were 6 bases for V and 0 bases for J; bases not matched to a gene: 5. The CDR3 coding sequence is TGTGCCAGCAGGCAAACTAGCGGGATCTCCTACGAGCAGTACTTC. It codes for CASRQTSGISYEQYF.

Here the CDR3 DNA reads TGTGCCAGCAGTGATAGGACAGGGGGGAATACGCAGTATTTT. Translating gives CASSDRTGGNTQYF. V usage is TRBV6-4 and J usage is TRBJ2-3, with TRBD1 matching over 10 bases. The CDR3 sequence is 14 residues long. With 3 bases clipped from V and 7 bases from J, the junction kept 4 bases outside the gene matches. Looked up from germline, CDR1 is MRHNA and CDR2 is SNTAGT.